The 14 T cell receptor beta chains listed next were all sequenced from one sample in a study of control samples from healthy donors and cancer patients. Profiling relied on immunoSEQ multiplex PCR, and the TCRdb table lists in-frame clones only, not all of them. Among approximately 70,000 clones, less than 95% were seen once, and the ten largest hold 1% to 1.5%. The sequencing sample was made of PBMCs. The receptors shown here come from a woman aged 45-65 years with colorectal cancer.

The V gene is TRBV19, the J gene TRBJ2-3, with a possible D match to TRBD2 (6 bases). CDR1 LNHDA and CDR2 SQIVND come from the germline V gene (reference sequence). Trimming pared 3 bases from V and 2 bases from J, leaving 6 bases between. The CDR3 contains 13 residues. In DNA, the CDR3 is TGTGCCAGTAGTATGGGACTCACAGATACGCAGTATTTT. It yields the protein CASSMGLTDTQYF.

The chain uses TRBV2 and TRBJ2-1; D remains ambiguous. This CDR3 comprises 11 residues. The germline V gene has CDR1 SNHLY and CDR2 FYNNEI. V was pared by 8 bases and J by 6 bases, with 8 bases between. CDR3 in amino acids: CASSSTNEQFF. The CDR3 region has the DNA TGTGCCAGCTCGAGTACCAATGAGCAGTTCTTC.

The chain couples TRBV2 to TRBJ2-7; D may be TRBD1 (5 bases). V gave up 3 bases and J gave up 0 bases, with 9 bases separating them. The CDR3 covers 14 residues. Germline V gene data show CDR1 as SNHLY and CDR2 as FYNNEI. The CDR3 here is CASSETVTSYEQYF. The CDR3 DNA follows: TGTGCCAGCAGTGAGACAGTCACCTCCTACGAGCAGTACTTC.

Worth noting for this clone: Other DNA sequences from this sample encode an identical CDR3 as well. V and J are TRBV6-1 and TRBJ2-6, with D perhaps being TRBD1 or TRBD2 (5 bases each). This CDR3 spans 17 amino acids. The germline gives CDR1 MNHNS, CDR2 SASEGT. Trimming pared 2 bases from V and 3 bases from J, leaving 14 bases between. The CDR3 region is CASSERGRGGGANVLTF. CDR3 DNA sequence: TGTGCCAGCAGTGAAAGAGGACGGGGCGGTGGGGCCAACGTCCTGACTTTC.

The J gene is TRBJ1-3, the V gene TRBV4-2; D unresolved. Germline V gene data show CDR1 as LGHNA and CDR2 as YNFKEQ. CDR3 length: 13 residues. Trimming pared 0 bases from V and 9 bases from J, leaving 9 bases between. DNA of the CDR3: TGTGCCAGCAGCCAAGACCTGGGTGGCACCATATATTTT. The encoded protein is CASSQDLGGTIYF.

This sequence joins TRBV13 and TRBJ2-2; TRBD2 agrees at 15 bases. The CDR3 covers 19 residues. Germline CDR1 reads PRHDT; CDR2 reads FYEKMQ (reference sequence). V was clipped by 7 bases and J by 3 bases; unmatched bases: 12. CDR3 nucleotide sequence: TGTGCCAGCACTCTTCAACCGGGACTAGCGGGGGGATACACCGGGGAGCTGTTTTTT. Translation: CASTLQPGLAGGYTGELFF.

This rearrangement joins TRBV6-1 to TRBJ1-4, with unresolved D. The CDR3 is 13 residues long. Germline loops: CDR1 MNHNS, CDR2 SASEGT. The V gene lost 3 bases and the J gene lost 6 bases, with 8 bases spanning the gap. The CDR3 spells CASSDQPDEKLFF. The CDR3 nucleotides are TGTGCCAGCAGTGACCAGCCCGATGAAAAACTGTTTTTT.

V usage is TRBV2 and J usage is TRBJ1-4, with 7 bases aligning to TRBD1. J was trimmed by 4 bases and V by 6 bases; bases with no gene match: 5. The CDR3 loop spans 14 amino acids. Germline lookup yields CDR1 SNHLY and CDR2 FYNNEI. The CDR3 DNA is TGTGCCAGCAGCGCCGGGACAGTTAATGAAAAACTGTTTTTT. Translation gives CASSAGTVNEKLFF.

The chain carries TRBV7-6 and TRBJ2-3; the match to TRBD2 covers 12 bases. The CDR3 sequence is 15 residues long. Germline V gives CDR1 SGHVS, CDR2 FNYEAQ. V lost 6 bases to trimming and J lost 5 bases; unmatched junction nucleotides: 6. The DNA for the CDR3 is TGTGCCAGCAGAGAAGCTAGCGGGGGGGGAGATACGCAGTATTTT. This gives the protein CASREASGGGDTQYF.

The chain joins TRBV2 to TRBJ1-2, with TRBD1 identical over 7 bases. The CDR3 totals 16 residues. Trimming cost V 6 bases and J 4 bases; bases outside gene matches: 14. Germline CDR1 and CDR2: SNHLY and FYNNEI. CDR3 loop: CASSAGQAAWGYGYTF. CDR3 in DNA: TGTGCCAGCAGCGCAGGACAGGCCGCCTGGGGCTATGGCTACACCTTC.

The rearrangement joins TRBV19 to TRBJ1-2, with D perhaps TRBD1 (6 bases). Per germline, CDR1 LNHDA and CDR2 SQIVND (reference sequence). There are 18 residues in the CDR3. Deletions cut 3 bases from V and 0 bases from J, with 20 bases between. The CDR3 DNA is TGTGCCAGTAGTATGGTTCCCCGCGACAGGCCCTCTAACTATGGCTACACCTTC. This sequence encodes CASSMVPRDRPSNYGYTF. Together with reference TRBV19 and TRBJ1-2, the CDR3 gives the full variable domain: DGGITQSPKYLFRKEGQNVTLSCEQNLNHDAMYWYRQDPGQGLRLIYYSQIVNDFQKGDIAEGYSVSREKKESFPLTVTSAQKNPTAFYLCASSMVPRDRPSNYGYTFGSGTRLTVV.

The CDR3 region has the DNA TGCGCCAGCAGCCCGACCTCCGGGACTTTCACAGATACGCAGTATTTT. Amino acids: CASSPTSGTFTDTQYF. The chain joins TRBV4-1 to TRBJ2-3; weak D call: TRBD2 (6 bases). The CDR3 contains 16 residues. V lost 4 bases and J 2 bases, leaving 16 bases between the germline ends. The germline CDR1 and CDR2 sequences are MGHRA and YSYEKL.

The V and J genes are TRBV5-8 and TRBJ1-1; D is possibly TRBD1 (5 bases). CDR1 is SGHTS and CDR2 is YDEGEE in the germline V gene. Trimming shortened V by 1 base and J by 4 bases, and 11 bases separated the two germline ends. There are 14 residues in the CDR3. DNA of the CDR3: TGTGCCAGCAGCTTGACGAGCGGGACCACTGAAGCTTTCTTT. Amino acid sequence: CASSLTSGTTEAFF. Looking up the rest from reference TRBV5-8 and TRBJ1-1 gives the full variable domain: EAGVTQSPTHLIKTRGQQATLRCSPISGHTSVYWYQQALGLGLQFLLWYDEGEERNRGNFPPRFSGRQFPNYSSELNVNALELEDSALYLCASSLTSGTTEAFFGQGTRLTVV.

V usage is TRBV28 and J usage is TRBJ1-1; weak D call: TRBD1 (6 bases). CDR1 is MDHEN, CDR2 SYDVKM, per germline. The CDR3 has 14 amino acids. V was clipped by 7 bases and J by 7 bases, with 19 bases between them. The CDR3 DNA follows: TGTGCCAGCACCCCCCCGGGGGCGGTCGTTGAAGCTTTCTTT. This translates into CASTPPGAVVEAFF.